What follows is one T cell receptor (beta chain) and its context. This sample is drawn from a study of cytotoxic CD8 clonotypes in ibrutinib-treated CLL. Profiling relied on immunoSEQ multiplex PCR, and the TCRdb table lists in-frame clones only, not all of them. Found here are some 200,000 clones, 55% to 85% of them singletons; the top ten hold roughly an eighth. Specimen: PBMCs, collected after 24 months of ibrutinib treatment. This receptor was obtained from a human donor with chronic lymphocytic leukemia.

The CDR3 nucleotides are TGCGCCAGCAGCCAAGATGCGTGGCTAGCAGCTAATGAGCAGTTCTTC. Translation: CASSQDAWLAANEQFF. The chain joins TRBV4-1 to TRBJ2-1; possibly TRBD2 for D (5 bases). The CDR3 covers 16 residues. Germline CDR1 MGHRA, CDR2 YSYEKL. Trimming cost V 0 bases and J 7 bases, with 16 bases left between them.